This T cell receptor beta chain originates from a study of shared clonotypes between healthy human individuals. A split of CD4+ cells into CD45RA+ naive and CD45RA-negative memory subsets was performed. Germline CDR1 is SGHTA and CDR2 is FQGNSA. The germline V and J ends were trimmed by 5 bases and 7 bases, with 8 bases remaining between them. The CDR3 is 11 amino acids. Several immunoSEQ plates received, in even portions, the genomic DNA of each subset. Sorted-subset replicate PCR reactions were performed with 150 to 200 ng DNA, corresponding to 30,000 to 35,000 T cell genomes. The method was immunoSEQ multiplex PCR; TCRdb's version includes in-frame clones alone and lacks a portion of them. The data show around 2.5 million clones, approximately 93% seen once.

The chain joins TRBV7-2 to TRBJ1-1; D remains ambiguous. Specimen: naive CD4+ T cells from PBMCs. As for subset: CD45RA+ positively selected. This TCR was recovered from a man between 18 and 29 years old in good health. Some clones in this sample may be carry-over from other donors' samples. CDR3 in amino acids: CASSPGLEAFF. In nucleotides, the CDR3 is TGTGCCAGCAGCCCTGGACTTGAAGCTTTCTTT.